One sample yielded the 13 T cell receptor beta chains listed below, sequenced in a study of technical replicates of blood from a handful of donors. The data were produced by immunoSEQ multiplex PCR, yet TCRdb's version contains in-frame clones alone and is incomplete. The sample consists of about 81,000 clones, 90% to 97% of them appearing once. The sample comprised T cells isolated from PBMCs. These receptors were collected from a human donor in good health.

Notes on this clone: Other DNA sequences in the sample encode the same CDR3. The chain joins TRBV5-1 to TRBJ1-1, with TRBD1 as a possible D gene (5 bases). CDR3 length equals 13 residues. V dropped 2 bases and J dropped 5 bases, with 10 bases sitting between them. The germline CDR1 and CDR2 sequences are SGHRS and YFSETQ. The CDR3 sequence: CASSLSGGTEAFF. The CDR3 nucleotides are TGCGCCAGCAGCTTATCGGGGGGGACTGAAGCTTTCTTT.

The chain combines TRBV7-2 with TRBJ2-5; 11 positions match TRBD2. The CDR3 contains 15 residues. CDR1 is SGHTA, CDR2 FQGNSA, per germline. Losses at the gene ends were 0 bases for V and 7 bases for J; bases not matched to a gene: 4. CDR3 in DNA: TGTGCCAGCAGCTTAGCGCTAGCGGGAGGCGGGACCCAGTACTTC. This sequence encodes CASSLALAGGGTQYF.

This chain joins TRBV15 and TRBJ2-7; 9 nucleotides agree with TRBD2. The CDR3 is made up of 15 amino acids. V lost 3 bases, J lost 0 bases, and 3 bases stayed unmatched. From germline, CDR1 is LNHNV and CDR2 YYDKDF (reference sequence). Here the CDR3 DNA reads TGTGCCACCAGCAGCGATAGCGGGAGCTCCTACGAGCAGTACTTC. Translated, it gives CATSSDSGSSYEQYF.

The rearrangement joins TRBV15 to TRBJ1-4; D not resolved. The CDR3 loop spans 16 amino acids. The germline V gene has CDR1 LNHNV and CDR2 YYDKDF (reference sequence). V was trimmed by 1 base and J by 2 bases, leaving 11 bases between them. CDR3 nucleotide sequence: TGTGCCACCAGCAGAGTCCCGAGGAGTACTAATGAAAAACTGTTTTTT. As protein: CATSRVPRSTNEKLFF.

Concerning this clone: One end of the junction varies from germline; a read error may be responsible. The chain couples TRBV7-7 to TRBJ2-2; TRBD1 aligns across 10 bases. The germline V gene encodes CDR1 SSHAT and CDR2 FNYEAQ (reference sequence). The length of the CDR3 is 14 residues. The CDR3 sequence: CASSRDRGTGELFF. CDR3 nucleotides: TGTGCTAGCAGCCGGGACAGGGGCACCGGGGAGCTGTTTTTT.

The chain links TRBV6-1 to TRBJ2-2; possible D gene TRBD1, 5 bases. Germline CDR1 MNHNS, CDR2 SASEGT. V lost 2 bases, J lost 7 bases, and 14 bases lay in between. This CDR3 is 15 amino acids long. CDR3 nucleotides: TGTGCCAGCAGTGAATGGTCAGGGAAAAACGGGGAGCTGTTTTTT. As protein: CASSEWSGKNGELFF.

In DNA, the CDR3 is TGTGCCAGCAGTTACACCGGGACAGCAACGAACACTGAAGCTTTCTTT. This codes for CASSYTGTATNTEAFF. This rearrangement joins TRBV6-6 to TRBJ1-1; 7 bases fit TRBD1. This CDR3 is 16 amino acids long. J gave up 1 base and V 2 bases, and 7 bases lay outside the gene matches. Germline V gene data show CDR1 as MNHNY and CDR2 as SVGAGI (reference sequence).

The V gene is TRBV28, the J gene TRBJ1-1; D possibly corresponds to TRBD1 (5 bases). V was cut by 5 bases and J by 6 bases, with 25 bases left in between. The CDR3 runs to 17 residues. Germline V gene sequence: CDR1 MDHEN, CDR2 SYDVKM. The CDR3 DNA is TGTGCCAGCAGTCCTTATACCTCTGGACAATTGTGGGCTGAAGCTTTCTTT. Translation: CASSPYTSGQLWAEAFF.

The chain joins TRBV7-9 to TRBJ2-3, with D hard to call. The germline V and J ends were trimmed by 5 bases and 5 bases, with 14 bases remaining between them. This CDR3 region has 14 residues. Germline CDR1 and CDR2: SEHNR and FQNEAQ (reference sequence). CDR3 in DNA: TGTGCCAGCAGCCTAACTAATTTTCAAGATACGCAGTATTTT. Translated: CASSLTNFQDTQYF.

The chain links TRBV6-1 to TRBJ2-2; D is perhaps TRBD2 (7 bases). Germline V gene data show CDR1 as MNHNS and CDR2 as SASEGT. The CDR3 extends over 16 amino acids. V lost 1 base to trimming and J lost 5 bases, with 14 bases between them. The CDR3 DNA follows: TGTGCCAGCAGTGAAGAGGGGGGAGGGGGGACCGGGGAGCTGTTTTTT. It encodes CASSEEGGGGTGELFF.

This chain connects TRBV11-2 to TRBJ2-7, with 8 nucleotides matching TRBD2. The CDR3 runs to 17 residues. The V gene end was trimmed by 4 bases and the J gene end by 5 bases; junction bases not matched to a gene: 16. Per the germline V gene, CDR1 is SGHAT and CDR2 is FQNNGV. CDR3 DNA: TGTGCCAGCAGCTCCCTCTCCGGGACTAGGTCTCCCCACGAGCAGTACTTC. Its protein product is CASSSLSGTRSPHEQYF.

This chain uses TRBV7-3 with TRBJ2-2; unclear D gene. The CDR3 loop spans 13 amino acids. V was shortened by 1 base and J by 5 bases, with 5 bases between the two germline ends. Germline V CDR1 and CDR2: SGHTA, FQGTGA. In DNA form, the CDR3 reads TGTGCCAGCAGCTTAATCCCTACCGGGGAGCTGTTTTTT. It translates to CASSLIPTGELFF.

The chain links TRBV11-3 to TRBJ1-2, with D possibly matching TRBD1 (5 bases). The CDR3 is 14 amino acids. Germline V gene lookup returns CDR1 SGHNT and CDR2 YENEEA. Trimming shortened V by 1 base and J by 4 bases, and 10 bases separated the two germline ends. As DNA, the CDR3 is TGTGCCAGCAGCTTAGGGGGCGCCGGCTATGGCTACACCTTC. Translation: CASSLGGAGYGYTF.